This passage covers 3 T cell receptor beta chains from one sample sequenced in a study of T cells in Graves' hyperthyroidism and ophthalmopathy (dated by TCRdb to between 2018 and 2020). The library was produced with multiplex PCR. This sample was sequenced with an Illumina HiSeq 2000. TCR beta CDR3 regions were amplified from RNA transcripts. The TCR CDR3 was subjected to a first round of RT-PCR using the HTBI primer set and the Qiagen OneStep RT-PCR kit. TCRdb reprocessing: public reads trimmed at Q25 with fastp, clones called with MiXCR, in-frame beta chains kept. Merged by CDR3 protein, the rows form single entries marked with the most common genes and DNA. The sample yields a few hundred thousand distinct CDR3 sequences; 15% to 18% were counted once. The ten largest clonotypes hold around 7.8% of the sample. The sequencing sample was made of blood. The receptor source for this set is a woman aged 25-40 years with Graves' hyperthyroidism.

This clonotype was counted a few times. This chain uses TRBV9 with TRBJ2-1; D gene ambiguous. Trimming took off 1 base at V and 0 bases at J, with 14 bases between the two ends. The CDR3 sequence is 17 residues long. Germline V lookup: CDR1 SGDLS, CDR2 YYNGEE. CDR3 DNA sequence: TGTGCCAGCAGCGTATCTCTTCCCCAAAGCTCCTACAATGAGCAGTTCTTC. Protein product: CASSVSLPQSSYNEQFF. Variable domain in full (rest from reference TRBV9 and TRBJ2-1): DSGVTQTPKHLITATGQRVTLRCSPRSGDLSVYWYQQSLDQGLQFLIQYYNGEERAKGNILERFSAQQFPDLHSELNLSSLELGDSALYFCASSVSLPQSSYNEQFFGPGTRLTVL.

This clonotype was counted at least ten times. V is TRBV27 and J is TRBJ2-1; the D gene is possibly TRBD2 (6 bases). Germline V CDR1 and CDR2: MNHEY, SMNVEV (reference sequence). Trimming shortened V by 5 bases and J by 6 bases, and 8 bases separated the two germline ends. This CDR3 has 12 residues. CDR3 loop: CASSMTSNEQFF. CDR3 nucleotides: TGTGCCAGCAGTATGACTAGCAATGAGCAGTTCTTC.

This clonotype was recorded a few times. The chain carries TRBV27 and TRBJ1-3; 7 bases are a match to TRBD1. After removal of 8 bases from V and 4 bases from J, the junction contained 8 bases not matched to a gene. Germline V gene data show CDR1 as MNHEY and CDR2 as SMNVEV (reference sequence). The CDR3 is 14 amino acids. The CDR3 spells CASPKPGQGNTIYF. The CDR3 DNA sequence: TGTGCCAGCCCCAAACCGGGACAGGGAAACACCATATATTTT.